This T cell receptor (beta chain) was recovered during a study of T-cell reconstitution after alpha-beta-depleted transplantation in children. The germline gives CDR1 MNHNY, CDR2 SVGAGI (reference sequence). The germline V and J ends were trimmed by 8 bases and 1 base, with 12 bases remaining between them. CDR3 length: 13 residues. This clonotype was detected a few times. This sample's TCRbeta library carried unique molecular identifier barcodes. TCRdb independently ran MiXCR on the PCR reads; one entry per CDR3 protein. The sample has some 400,000 distinct CDR3 sequences, about 20% seen once; the top ten hold 3.8%.

The specimen comprised PBMCs from the stem cell graft donor, sampled from the stem cell graft. This TCR came from a human donor who donated a stem cell graft to a child with acute myeloid leukemia. The chain is built from TRBV6-6 and TRBJ2-7, with D tentatively TRBD2 (6 bases). DNA of the CDR3: TGTGCCAGCTCGGGTGGAGGGTCCTACGAGCAGTACTTC. Translated: CASSGGGSYEQYF.